This record looks at one TCR beta chain sequence and its context. Its antigen is as yet unknown. The data were obtained in a study of cytomegalovirus exposure and HLA in healthy donors. Trimming cost V 5 bases and J 1 base, with 9 bases left between them. The CDR3 has 13 amino acids. Germline assignment: CDR1 MDHEN and CDR2 SYDVKM. Study-wide findings and caveats: In a later analysis, parvovirus B19, influenza, CMV and Epstein-Barr virus appeared linked to several top co-occurrence clusters. Confirmation in vitro established that three CMV-associated chains were specific for CMV antigens.

The PCR was carried out with 60 Vbeta primers and 13 Jbeta primers. Some clones are missing from TCRdb's copy, which holds only in-frame ones; the method was immunoSEQ multiplex PCR. Its table records under 40,000 clones. The source is a woman aged 40-49 years in good health and CMV-seropositive. The J gene is TRBJ2-7, the V gene TRBV28; maybe TRBD1 (5 bases). The sample consisted of PBMCs. CDR3 amino acids: CASSKGISYEQYF. In DNA, the CDR3 is TGTGCCAGCAGTAAGGGGATATCCTACGAGCAGTACTTC. Supplemented by reference TRBV28 and TRBJ2-7, the full variable domain reads DVKVTQSSRYLVKRTGEKVFLECVQDMDHENMFWYRQDPGLGLRLIYFSYDVKMKEKGDIPEGYSVSREKKERFSLILESASTNQTSMYLCASSKGISYEQYFGPGTRLTVT.